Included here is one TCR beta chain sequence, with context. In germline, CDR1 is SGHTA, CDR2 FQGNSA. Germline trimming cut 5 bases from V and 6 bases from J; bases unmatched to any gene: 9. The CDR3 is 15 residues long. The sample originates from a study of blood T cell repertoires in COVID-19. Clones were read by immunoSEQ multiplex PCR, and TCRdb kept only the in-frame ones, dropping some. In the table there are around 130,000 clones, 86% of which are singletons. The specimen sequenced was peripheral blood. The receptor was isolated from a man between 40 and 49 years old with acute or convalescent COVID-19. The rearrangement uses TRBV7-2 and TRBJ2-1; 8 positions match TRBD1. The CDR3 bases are TGTGCCAGCAGCCTACGGACAGGGTTGCGCAATGAGCAGTTCTTC. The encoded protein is CASSLRTGLRNEQFF.